The rows below give T cell receptor beta chains drawn from one sample of a study of blood T cell repertoires in COVID-19. Libraries were prepared by immunoSEQ multiplex PCR; TCRdb keeps only in-frame clonotypes and omits some of them. The sample lists 110,000 or so clones; around 76% were seen once. The sample was peripheral blood. The origin of the receptors is a woman between 65 and 79 years old with acute or convalescent COVID-19. Each CDR3 is given with its conserved first and last residue. D genes are given only for firm matches. Some rows mark clone size as missing; the rest say once, few, many or name a class of expanded clone.

TRBV27	TRBJ1-3	.	.	CASSLRGGIGNTIYF	TGTGCCAGCAGTTTACGTGGAGGGATCGGAAACACCATATATTTT
TRBV25-1	TRBJ1-2	TRBD1	.	CASSAGQGRGYTF	TGTGCCAGCAGTGCGGGACAGGGCAGGGGCTACACCTTC
TRBV27	TRBJ2-5	.	.	CASSLGPRRSQETQYF	TGTGCCAGCAGTTTGGGGCCTAGAAGGAGTCAAGAGACCCAGTACTTC
TRBV9	TRBJ1-3	TRBD1	.	CASSGGTGGNTIYF	TGTGCCAGCAGCGGAGGGACAGGAGGAAACACCATATATTTT
TRBV18	TRBJ2-3	TRBD1	few	CASSLQGSTDTQYF	TGTGCCAGCTCATTACAGGGGAGCACAGATACGCAGTATTTT
TRBV4-1	TRBJ2-7	.	few	CASSRSQGLPRGEQYF	TGCGCCAGCAGTCGAAGCCAGGGCTTGCCAAGAGGCGAGCAGTACTTC
TRBV29-1	TRBJ2-5	.	.	CSVREAETQYF	TGCAGCGTTCGGGAAGCGGAGACCCAGTACTTC
TRBV4-1	TRBJ2-1	.	.	CASSQAGLNNEQFF	TGCGCCAGCAGCCAAGCCGGTTTGAATAATGAGCAGTTCTTC
TRBV11-3	TRBJ2-1	.	.	CASSLDPSGSNEQFF	TGTGCCAGCAGCTTAGATCCCAGCGGGTCGAATGAGCAGTTCTTC
TRBV4-2	TRBJ1-6	.	.	CASSQDMTGGSPLHF	TGTGCCAGCAGCCAAGATATGACTGGAGGTTCACCCCTCCACTTT
TRBV7-8	TRBJ1-1	TRBD1	.	CASSPGTGKPTEAFF	TGTGCCAGCAGCCCCGGGACAGGGAAACCAACTGAAGCTTTCTTT
TRBV28	TRBJ2-7	.	once	CASSSPAGTSYEQYF	TGTGCCAGCAGTTCCCCAGCGGGTACTTCCTACGAGCAGTACTTC
TRBV9	TRBJ1-5	TRBD1	.	CASSAHRGGQPQHF	TGTGCCAGCAGCGCACACAGGGGAGGTCAGCCCCAGCATTTT
TRBV30	TRBJ2-7	.	.	CAWSAGGPLNYEQYF	TGTGCCTGGAGTGCAGGGGGGCCGTTGAACTACGAGCAGTACTTC
TRBV18	TRBJ2-5	TRBD1	.	CASSYGTGGQETQYF	TGTGCCAGCTCATACGGGACAGGGGGCCAAGAGACCCAGTACTTC
TRBV5-6	TRBJ2-1	.	.	CASSSLSAAEQFF	TGTGCCAGCAGCTCTCTAAGCGCAGCTGAGCAGTTCTTC
TRBV5-5	TRBJ2-7	.	few	CASSFYLDPGAYEQYF	TGTGCCAGCAGCTTCTATCTGGACCCCGGGGCCTACGAGCAGTACTTC
TRBV19	TRBJ1-2	.	.	CASSIKQGPRIYGYTF	TGTGCCAGTAGTATAAAACAGGGCCCGCGGATCTATGGCTACACCTTC
TRBV5-4	TRBJ1-2	.	.	CASSLRHGYGYTF	TGTGCCAGCAGCCTGCGACACGGATATGGCTACACCTTC
TRBV5-1	TRBJ1-4	TRBD1	.	CASSEGTASNEKLFF	TGCGCCAGCAGCGAAGGGACAGCTTCAAATGAAAAACTGTTTTTT
TRBV29-1	TRBJ2-7	TRBD1	.	CSVRTGGNEQYF	TGCAGCGTTAGGACAGGGGGCAACGAGCAGTACTTC
TRBV25-1	TRBJ2-5	.	.	CASERGGARETQYF	TGTGCCAGCGAAAGAGGGGGGGCGCGGGAGACCCAGTACTTC
TRBV7-6	TRBJ1-6	.	.	CASSLASGGLGSPLHF	TGTGCCAGCAGCTTAGCATCGGGCGGGCTTGGTTCACCCCTCCACTTT
TRBV18	TRBJ2-7	TRBD1	.	CASSPGAGGSIYEQYF	TGTGCCAGCTCACCAGGGGCAGGGGGCTCCATCTACGAGCAGTACTTC
TRBV30	TRBJ1-1	.	once	CACYGRGFSTEAFF	TGTGCCTGTTATGGACGGGGTTTTAGCACTGAAGCTTTCTTT
TRBV6-5	TRBJ2-7	.	.	CASRTQSYEQYF	TGTGCCAGCAGGACACAATCCTACGAGCAGTACTTC
TRBV6-1	TRBJ2-4	TRBD2	.	CASSEGTSGGAAKNIQYF	TGTGCCAGCAGTGAGGGGACTAGCGGGGGGGCGGCCAAAAACATTCAGTACTTC
TRBV7-7	TRBJ1-1	.	.	CASSLDRNTEAFF	TGTGCCAGCAGCCTGGACAGGAACACTGAAGCTTTCTTT
TRBV4-1	TRBJ1-1	TRBD1	.	CASSLSGTGALNTEAFF	TGCGCCAGCAGCCTTTCCGGGACAGGCGCCTTGAACACTGAAGCTTTCTTT
TRBV29-1	TRBJ1-5	.	.	CSANREYSNQPQHF	TGCAGCGCAAACAGGGAATATAGCAATCAGCCCCAGCATTTT
TRBV19	TRBJ2-2	.	.	CASSPVTTGNTGELFF	TGTGCCAGTAGTCCTGTCACAACAGGGAACACCGGGGAGCTGTTTTTT
TRBV19	TRBJ1-5	TRBD1	once	CASSMGDRGYQPQHF	TGTGCCAGTAGTATGGGTGACAGGGGCTATCAGCCCCAGCATTTT
TRBV2	TRBJ1-4	.	.	CASSTTGFEKLFF	TGTGCCAGCAGTACGACAGGTTTCGAAAAACTGTTTTTT
TRBV2	TRBJ2-3	.	.	CATFDSLGTDTQYF	TGTGCCACTTTCGACAGCCTAGGCACAGATACGCAGTATTTT
TRBV28	TRBJ2-1	TRBD2	.	CASSFSRLAGISFSYNEQFF	TGTGCCAGCAGTTTCTCACGACTAGCGGGGATTTCGTTTTCCTACAATGAGCAGTTCTTC
TRBV14	TRBJ2-7	TRBD2	few	CASSPRLAGGNEQYF	TGTGCCAGCAGCCCACGACTAGCGGGGGGGAACGAGCAGTACTTC
TRBV3-1/TRBV3-2	TRBJ2-1	.	.	CASSQGPNPGGEQFF	TGTGCCAGCAGCCAAGGACCCAACCCCGGGGGTGAGCAGTTCTTC
TRBV3-1/TRBV3-2	TRBJ1-1	.	few	CASSYQGSQAFF	TGTGCCAGCAGCTACCAAGGTAGCCAAGCTTTCTTT
TRBV19	TRBJ2-2	.	once	CASSMRRGNTGELFF	TGTGCCAGTAGTATGAGGAGGGGGAACACCGGGGAGCTGTTTTTT
TRBV7-9	TRBJ2-3	TRBD1	once	CASSSVSFRQGRGDTQYF	TGTGCCAGCAGCTCGGTGTCCTTCCGACAGGGAAGGGGAGATACGCAGTATTTT
TRBV7-2	TRBJ1-5	.	.	CASSFDRNQPQHF	TGTGCCAGCAGCTTCGACAGGAATCAGCCCCAGCATTTT
TRBV6-5	TRBJ2-7	TRBD2	.	CASTRGGRTYEQYF	TGTGCCAGCACCCGGGGGGGCAGGACCTACGAGCAGTACTTC
TRBV30	TRBJ1-5	TRBD1	.	CAWARQGSPYSNQPQHF	TGTGCCTGGGCAAGACAGGGGAGTCCCTATAGCAATCAGCCCCAGCATTTT
TRBV9	TRBJ2-7	TRBD2	large	CASSASGGQQSEQYF	TGTGCCAGCAGCGCTAGCGGGGGGCAACAAAGCGAGCAGTACTTC
TRBV2	TRBJ1-5	.	.	CASQGWNQPQHF	TGTGCCTCCCAGGGGTGGAATCAGCCCCAGCATTTT
TRBV7-6	TRBJ2-5	TRBD1	once	CASSSYRGPLGTQYF	TGTGCCAGCAGCTCTTACAGGGGCCCCTTAGGGACCCAGTACTTC
TRBV3-1/TRBV3-2	TRBJ1-1	.	.	CASSQVGPGSAEAFF	TGTGCCAGCAGCCAAGTCGGTCCGGGGTCCGCTGAAGCTTTCTTT
TRBV10-3	TRBJ2-7	TRBD1	.	CAMGRTLNPGTGSYEQYF	TGTGCCATGGGACGAACACTTAATCCCGGGACAGGATCCTACGAGCAGTACTTC
TRBV10-1	TRBJ1-5	.	.	CASSGGVYSNQPQHF	TGCGCCAGCAGTGGGGGGGTTTATAGCAATCAGCCCCAGCATTTT
TRBV5-4	TRBJ2-7	.	.	CASSLDSWSSYEQYF	TGTGCCAGCAGCTTGGACTCTTGGAGCTCCTACGAGCAGTACTTC
TRBV3-1/TRBV3-2	TRBJ1-3	.	.	CASSLRQAGNTIYF	TGTGCCAGCAGCCTCCGACAGGCTGGAAACACCATATATTTT
TRBV7-2	TRBJ2-2	TRBD1	.	CASSRGTGYRHTGELFF	TGTGCCAGCAGCAGGGGGACAGGGTATCGTCACACCGGGGAGCTGTTTTTT
TRBV4-3	TRBJ1-2	TRBD1	once	CASSQATGYGYTF	TGCGCCAGCAGCCAAGCGACAGGGTATGGCTACACCTTC
TRBV5-6	TRBJ2-6	.	.	CASSFGGLSGTNVLTF	TGTGCCAGCAGCTTTGGAGGGCTCTCTGGGACCAACGTCCTGACTTTC
TRBV6-6	TRBJ2-3	.	.	CASRLLSTDTQYF	TGTGCCAGCAGATTACTGAGCACAGATACGCAGTATTTT
TRBV5-1	TRBJ1-1	TRBD1	few	CASSLLGTENTEAFF	TGCGCCAGCAGCTTGTTAGGGACAGAGAACACTGAAGCTTTCTTT
TRBV11-2	TRBJ2-3	.	.	CASSLDPTDTQYF	TGTGCCAGCAGCTTAGATCCGACAGATACGCAGTATTTT
TRBV6-2/TRBV6-3	TRBJ1-5	.	few	CASSPQSLRQPQHF	TGTGCCAGCAGTCCCCAGTCACTGAGGCAGCCCCAGCATTTT
TRBV6-5	TRBJ1-2	.	.	CASSYRGGGKGYTF	TGTGCCAGCAGTTACAGGGGGGGCGGGAAAGGCTACACCTTC